This TCR beta chain was observed in a study of cytomegalovirus exposure and HLA in healthy donors (dated by TCRdb to 2016 to 2017). Regarding the research as a whole: According to an earlier analysis of 587 of the donors, about 179 million T cells yielded 90 million to 140 million unique TCR beta sequences and around 300 Gb of sequence data. Besides the first cohort of roughly 640 subjects, a separate validation cohort made up of roughly 120 different subjects was used. On average, approximately 250,000 unique TCR beta nucleotide sequences were sequenced per donor among roughly 430 genotyped donors of the cohort, with about 19% of those sequences being non-productive. An early release that covered roughly 600 HLA-typed donors contained approximately 300 gigabases of sequencing data and approximately 85 million unique TCR sequences. The later analysis used no new phenotypic data to find candidate immune exposures, relying instead on TCR beta sequences and their occurrence across donors. An earlier analysis of some 500 of the donors used high-throughput TCR beta sequencing to judge whether each TCR beta V gene segment behaved as functional or pseudogenic. Of the 300 to 400 genotyped donors, around 81% fell in the genetic ancestry cluster associated with self-reported Caucasian donors. The number of donors typed differed by locus, with about 629-630 for A, B, C, DRB1 and DQB1, 522 for DQA1, nearly 610 for DPA1, and 400 to 490 for DPB1. HLA typing covered class I and class II loci at four-digit resolution. Five DR-DQ haplotypes were handled as single units for association and clustering, since linkage in the cohort was strong. In a later genetic analysis, genome-wide SNP genotypes for about 65% of the roughly 700 donors were used, and that subset was treated as a discovery cohort. Donor age, sex, ethnicity and CMV serostatus were compiled together with the repertoire data. All discovery cohort repertoires had been generated on a single sequencing platform. The aim of the study was to test whether cataloging public T cell receptors could identify signatures of past pathogen exposure. The study used immunosequencing to profile the T cell repertoires of 600 to 850 subjects and linked those repertoires to cytomegalovirus serostatus. A later analysis re-examined previously published TCR beta repertoires from 610 or so donors and added high-resolution HLA genotyping to investigate patterns of TCR occurrence. To predict cytomegalovirus infection status, the study brought together high-throughput TCR immunosequencing, statistical association of individual TCRs with disease status, and machine learning. On the study overall, not on this receptor specifically: It was suggested by the authors that the approach could potentially be generalized to other disease states and immunological phenotypes. A later analysis associated 17,000 or so TCR beta sequences with specific HLA alleles at a false discovery rate of 0.05. CMV serostatus was the only immune exposure information available for the cohort. An association between a missense DCLRE1C variant and V-gene and J-gene trimming of TCR beta chains was found in a later genetic analysis and replicated in an independent cohort. Compared with the approximately 710-donor mean, donors in an Asian-associated ancestry cluster had fewer N-insertions in productive TCRs, according to a later genetic analysis. In an earlier analysis of 587 of the donors, most TCR beta V segments appeared in productive rearrangements about 90% or about 30% of the time, broadly matching IMGT annotations. In a later analysis, the rate of TCR association differed among HLA loci, with DRB1 alleles having the most associated TCRs and HLA-C alleles having the fewest. Several of the top co-occurrence clusters appeared to be linked to parvovirus B19, influenza, CMV and Epstein-Barr virus, according to a later analysis. Because some donors lacked HLA typing at each locus, the association tests relied only on the typed subset. The earlier analysis of fewer than 750 of the donors excluded approximately 17 rarely observed V segments, including chromosome 9 orphons, because counts were too low. Strong co-occurrence of HLA alleles, especially DR and DQ, made assigning TCR associations to individual alleles difficult. The classifier was reported to diagnose cytomegalovirus status with high specificity and sensitivity in both the original cohort and the validation cohort. Only TCR beta chains were sequenced in this cohort, and the absence of alpha or paired-chain data limited detectable features. In the study, 150 to 200 TCR beta chains were listed as associated with cytomegalovirus. Linkage disequilibrium might explain the correlated functional status among segregating V segments, but an unknown experimental factor could not be excluded. A further reported finding was that TCR beta sequences accurately predicted the HLA-A and HLA-B alleles for most subjects in the first cohort. A cluster of highly shared sequence variants was judged likely to represent a technical artifact of the sequencing pipeline. A few of the identified cytomegalovirus-associated TCR beta chains were confirmed in vitro to be specific for cytomegalovirus antigens. In a later analysis, most CMV-associated TCR beta chains were found to appear HLA-restricted, with HLA associations seemingly driven largely by CMV exposure. Presence/absence analyses assumed roughly uniform sequencing depth across donors, an assumption that may not hold. In a later analysis, HLA-associated TCR beta chains showed more clonal expansion and lower generation probabilities than non-associated chains that were equally common. While some public TCRs were present in many individuals, most TCR sequences turned up only very rarely across donors.

The library was obtained by the immunoSEQ multiplex PCR assay. For the multiplex PCR, a mixture combining 60 forward primers for TCR Vbeta segments and 13 reverse primers for TCR Jbeta segments was used. Amplification of the CDR3 region of rearranged TCR beta genes was performed with a multiplex PCR assay on genomic DNA. On the Illumina HiSeq System, the amplified TCR beta libraries were sequenced as 87-base-pair reads. The original pipeline was this. In a later analysis, some 80 million unique TCR beta chains were counted across the 500 to 850 repertoires, and around 10 million of these chains were shared by at least two donors. A nearest-neighbor algorithm error-corrected the raw reads and collapsed the reads into unique sequences, merging closely related sequences to remove PCR and sequencing errors. CDR3 sequences were aligned to IMGT reference sequences to assign V, D and J gene segments. For a sequence to be retained, a match of at least six nucleotides to both a V gene segment and a J gene segment was required. A rearrangement was called productive if the CDR3 had no stop codons and remained in frame with V and J, and every other rearrangement was called non-productive. Following IMGT convention, CDR3 was defined as the stretch from the second conserved V-encoded cysteine up to the conserved J-encoded phenylalanine. In an earlier analysis of around 540 of the donors, sequences lacking an unambiguous match to a single V gene segment were excluded. An earlier analysis of over 450 of the donors classified V segments as functional when productive rearrangements were above 56.7% and as segregating when the standard deviation between donors was above 5%. A statistical classification framework was developed to diagnose cytomegalovirus status using the catalog of TCR beta chain sequences. In a later analysis, V and J genes were assigned by comparing TCR nucleotide sequences against IMGT/GENE-DB human TR gene sequences. A later analysis assigned CDR3 sequences and most-parsimonious VDJ recombination scenarios with the TCRdist pipeline. In a later analysis, each TCR beta chain was defined by its CDR3 amino acid sequence together with its V-gene family, and reads without a unique V-gene family were excluded. A later analysis removed 592 highly shared, low-generation-probability nucleotide sequences to deal with suspected cross-contamination and a sequencing artifact. In a later analysis, a clonal expansion index was calculated for each public chain from normalized within-repertoire ranks of inferred template counts. A later analysis computed generation probabilities with a VDJ recombination model fitted to out-of-frame rearrangements, and checked the results against IGoR. Hypergeometric tests were used in a later analysis to score TCR-TCR, TCR-HLA and TCR-CMV co-occurrence, with a repertoire-size bias correction applied to the TCR pairs. To estimate false discovery rates, a later analysis permuted the HLA or CMV assignments 20 times. In a later analysis, co-occurring TCRs were grouped using DBSCAN, with TCRdist sequence similarity added in when clustering inside HLA-allele-positive subsets. Repertoires with fewer than 30,000 or more than 120,000 public chains were left out of co-occurrence clustering, as were roughly five repertoires with anomalous nucleotide sharing. This is the immuneACCESS table as TCRdb keeps it, with only in-frame sequences that have V and J called. A part of the clones is gone; compared with another copy, unresolved V genes explain less than half, and the rest is unexplained. That table supplies the V and J calls and clone size; D and trimming were determined from the DNA. In all, the sample holds about 100,000 clones, and 77% of those were seen once. The leading ten clones occupy 9.6% of the sample.

The cohort comprised under 700 healthy bone marrow donors. At the time of sampling, every cohort member was nominally healthy, though immune exposures that went unrecorded were likely present. The donor was CMV seropositive and belonged to the group of 250 to 300 seropositive cohort members. A peripheral blood sample was collected from each donor, and TCR beta sequencing was performed on peripheral blood mononuclear cells. Genomic DNA extraction from the blood cell samples was performed with the Qiagen DNeasy Blood Extraction Kit. This clone was picked up a small number of times. Its antigen is unknown. Per-base quality was not reported, and no clone a single base away is much larger than it. Specimen: PBMCs. The TCR sequence derives from a male donor in good health and CMV-seropositive.

Here is the DNA: TGCAGCGTTGAAGGGAGCCCCTACGAGCAGTACTTC. Protein translation: CSVEGSPYEQYF. This sequence uses TRBV29-1 and TRBJ2-7; the D gene identity is not certain. In the germline V gene, CDR1 corresponds to SQVTM and CDR2 to ANQGSEA. Between the V and J ends, shortened by 1 base and 2 bases respectively, the junction contains 6 bases. The CDR3 holds 12 amino acids from the cysteine to the phenylalanine. The entry retains the CDR3 DNA only, 36 bases that are in frame from base 1.